A single sample gave rise to the 25 T cell receptor beta chains below, sequenced in a study of tumor-infiltrating lymphocytes in oesophageal squamous cell carcinoma (dated by TCRdb to between 2015 and 2016). Library creation used PCR. The listed sequencing device is Illumina HiSeq 2000. In TCRdb, the public reads were trimmed at Q25 with fastp and aligned with MiXCR, with productive beta chains retained. CDR3 protein sequences are deduplicated, and each keeps its most common genes and DNA. The table for this sample lists about 16,000 distinct CDR3 sequences; roughly 47% of them were counted only once. Around 30% of the sample lies in the top ten. The sample consisted of esophageal tumor tissue. All receptors come from a male donor with esophageal squamous cell carcinoma.

The V call is TRBV12-3 or TRBV12-4, the J call TRBJ1-1, with a possible D match to TRBD1 (6 bases). V dropped 7 bases and J dropped 8 bases, with 11 bases sitting between them. The CDR3 runs 11 residues. The CDR3 nucleotides read TGTGCCAGCACGCTGGGGGCAGAAGCTTTCTTT. Translated, it gives CASTLGAEAFF.

As concerns this clonotype: This likely comes from a read error, as the CDR3 has no conserved phenylalanine or tryptophan at its end. It is unclear where the CDR3 begins or ends on the DNA, so no DNA is shown, and the CDR3 is as TCRdb lists it. The chain has TRBV7-9 and TRBJ1-1. From its first to its last residue, the CDR3 has 20 amino acids. The V gene's germline CDR1 is SEHNR and CDR2 FQNEAQ (reference sequence). CDR3 protein: CASSSRTSGGAWKRPSSSGQ.

The chain employs TRBV7-2 and TRBJ2-1, with TRBD2 matching 11 bases. Germline V gives CDR1 SGHTA, CDR2 FQGNSA. The CDR3 sequence is 16 residues long. V trimming: 6 bases; J trimming: 5 bases; junction bases outside the gene matches: 9. CDR3 coding DNA: TGTGCCAGCAGGTTCTCTAGCGGGAGGCCGAACAATGAGCAGTTCTTC. Translating gives CASRFSSGRPNNEQFF. Together with reference TRBV7-2 and TRBJ2-1, the CDR3 gives the full variable domain: GAGVSQSPSNKVTEKGKDVELRCDPISGHTALYWYRQSLGQGLEFLIYFQGNSAPDKSGLPSDRFSAERTGGSVSTLTIQRTQQEDSAVYLCASRFSSGRPNNEQFFGPGTRLTVL.

This clonotype was seen more than once but under ten times. A much larger clone lies one base from this, so it may be a read error. This chain links TRBV6-1 with TRBJ2-7, with D hard to call. Germline values: CDR1 MNHNS, CDR2 SASEGT. The CDR3 extends over 12 amino acids. Trimming took off 6 bases at V and 7 bases at J, with 13 bases between the two ends. Written as DNA, the CDR3 is TGTGCCAGCAGCGCCGTGGGCCATGAGCAGTACTTC. Translating gives CASSAVGHEQYF.

The rearrangement uses TRBV12-3 or TRBV12-4 and TRBJ2-3, with 7 bases matching TRBD1. Matching the DNA end better, TRBJ1-1 makes the J call doubtful. There are 16 residues in the CDR3. Here the CDR3 reads CASSFFSRQGNTEAFF. DNA for the CDR3: TGTGCCAGCAGTTTTTTCTCGAGACAGGGGAACACTGAAGCTTTCTTT.

There are many counts of this clonotype. The CDR3 loop reads CASSLGAAYEQYF. The CDR3 nucleotides are TGCGCCAGCAGCTTGGGAGCTGCCTACGAGCAGTACTTC. The chain is built from TRBV5-1 and TRBJ2-7; D unclear. Trimming left V 0 bases short and J 2 bases short, with 6 bases between. Germline CDR1 reads SGHRS; CDR2 reads YFSETQ. The CDR3 has 13 amino acids.

Concerning this clonotype: This CDR3 is missing its conserved last phenylalanine or tryptophan, likely due to a read error. Because the CDR3's place on the DNA is in doubt, the DNA is left out and the CDR3 is given as listed by TCRdb. This chain links TRBV7-2 with TRBJ2-6; TRBD1, the table's D call, lacks a check against the DNA. Per germline, CDR1 SGHTA and CDR2 FQGNSA. The length of the CDR3 is 17 amino acids, counting both ends. Here the CDR3 reads CASSLFEAVLETQYFGA.

This clonotype rates as large (0.1 to 1%). The V call is TRBV7-2, the J call TRBJ2-5; D remains unclear. The V and J ends lost 3 bases and 4 bases respectively, with 9 bases between them. In germline, CDR1 is SGHTA, CDR2 FQGNSA. CDR3 length equals 13 residues. The CDR3 nucleotides read TGTGCCAGCAGCTTCGGCGATCCAGAGACCCAGTACTTC. It codes for CASSFGDPETQYF.

This clonotype appeared many times. The chain combines TRBV20-1 with TRBJ2-7; the match to TRBD1 covers 7 bases. This CDR3 comprises 13 residues. V shed 1 base, J shed 2 bases, and the junction held 2 bases outside the gene matches. Germline V gives CDR1 DFQATT, CDR2 SNEGSKA (reference sequence). CDR3 DNA: TGCAGTGCTAGAGGGGACAGAGCCTACGAGCAGTACTTC. Its translation: CSARGDRAYEQYF.

The chain employs TRBV6-2 or TRBV6-3 and TRBJ2-5, with 8 nucleotides matching TRBD2. Near its end, the DNA agrees better with TRBJ2-1, so the J call may be wrong. The germline V gene encodes CDR1 MNHEY and CDR2 SVGEGT. The CDR3 contains 13 residues. CDR3 region: CASSGGASWEQFF. The CDR3 nucleotides read TGTGCCAGCTCCGGGGGGGCCTCTTGGGAGCAGTTCTTC.

This clonotype was counted only a few times. CDR3 amino acids: CASSGSGTHTSGANVLTF. The DNA for the CDR3 is TGTGCCAGCAGCGGATCCGGGACCCATACTTCTGGGGCCAACGTCCTGACTTTC. The chain carries TRBV7-3 and TRBJ2-6; possibly TRBD1 or TRBD2 for D (5 bases each). V was clipped by 5 bases and J by 1 base, with 18 bases between them. The CDR3 extends over 18 amino acids. From germline, CDR1 is SGHTA and CDR2 FQGTGA.

The chain carries TRBV7-2 and TRBJ1-6; weak D call: TRBD1 (5 bases). The V end lost 0 bases, the J end lost 10 bases, and 13 bases lay between the germline ends. The length of the CDR3 is 15 residues. The germline V gene encodes CDR1 SGHTA and CDR2 FQGNSA. DNA of the CDR3: TGTGCCAGCAGCTTAGCGGGCGGGGACTACTCACCCCTCCACTTT. It codes for CASSLAGGDYSPLHF. Complete variable domain (other parts from reference TRBV7-2 and TRBJ1-6): GAGVSQSPSNKVTEKGKDVELRCDPISGHTALYWYRQSLGQGLEFLIYFQGNSAPDKSGLPSDRFSAERTGGSVSTLTIQRTQQEDSAVYLCASSLAGGDYSPLHFGNGTRLTVT.

With respect to this clonotype: A junction boundary mismatches the germline segment, possibly from a read error. V gene TRBV9 combines with J gene TRBJ2-7, with 12 bases aligning to TRBD2. TRBJ2-1 matches the DNA end more closely, so the J call is doubtful. Germline V CDR1 and CDR2: SGDLS, YYNGEE. The CDR3 sequence is 18 residues long. CDR3 coding DNA: TGTGCCAGCAGAGTAGCTACCGGGCTAGCGGGAGGGCCAGAAGAGCAGTTCTTC. As protein: CASRVATGLAGGPEEQFF.

The V and J genes are TRBV5-4 and TRBJ1-2; unclear D gene. The CDR3 covers 12 residues. Trimming took off 1 base at V and 5 bases at J, with 6 bases between the two ends. CDR1 is SGHNT and CDR2 is YYREEE in the germline V gene (reference sequence). CDR3 amino acids: CASSLNGYGYTF. CDR3 sequence (DNA): TGTGCCAGCAGCTTGAACGGATATGGCTACACCTTC.

J is TRBJ2-7 and V is TRBV7-2, with 12 positions matching TRBD2. The CDR3 length is 15 residues. Germline-derived CDR1 and CDR2 are SGHTA and FQGNSA. The trim removed 8 bases at V and 3 bases at J, leaving 8 bases unmatched. CDR3 DNA sequence: TGTGCCAGCCGCAAGACTAGCGGGGGCGTCTACGAGCAGTACTTC. This codes for CASRKTSGGVYEQYF.

The V and J genes are TRBV7-2 and TRBJ1-2; D is possibly TRBD1 (5 bases). The CDR3 has 12 residues. The germline gives CDR1 SGHTA, CDR2 FQGNSA. Trimming removed 3 bases from V and 5 bases from J, with 7 bases in between. CDR3 amino acids: CASSLGPYGYTF. Here the CDR3 DNA reads TGTGCCAGCAGCTTGGGACCTTATGGCTACACCTTC. The complete variable domain, with remaining parts taken from reference TRBV7-2 and TRBJ1-2, reads GAGVSQSPSNKVTEKGKDVELRCDPISGHTALYWYRQSLGQGLEFLIYFQGNSAPDKSGLPSDRFSAERTGGSVSTLTIQRTQQEDSAVYLCASSLGPYGYTFGSGTRLTVV.

This clonotype was observed many times. Given a much more abundant clone one base away, this may be a read error. The rearrangement uses TRBV7-3 and TRBJ2-1; 7 positions match TRBD1. The J call is in doubt because the DNA end fits TRBJ2-7 better. CDR1 is SGHTA, CDR2 FQGTGA, per germline. This CDR3 spans 15 amino acids. CDR3 coding DNA: TGTGCCAGCAGCCCGGACAGGACGGCCTACAATGAGCAGTACTTC. Translating gives CASSPDRTAYNEQYF.

This clonotype was observed a few times. The chain uses TRBV7-2 and TRBJ2-5, with D possibly matching TRBD1 (5 bases). The germline V gene encodes CDR1 SGHTA and CDR2 FQGNSA. The germline V and J ends were trimmed by 2 bases and 11 bases, with 21 bases remaining between them. The CDR3 contains 15 residues. CDR3 residues: CASSLWGQGANEQYF. The CDR3 nucleotides are TGTGCCAGCAGCTTATGGGGTCAGGGTGCCAATGAGCAGTACTTC.

This clonotype was detected only a few times. As the CDR3 is not closed by the conserved phenylalanine or tryptophan, this likely results from a read error. The DNA is omitted, as the CDR3 cannot be located on it reliably, and the CDR3 follows TCRdb's listing. The rearrangement uses TRBV27 and TRBJ2-1; the table's D call, TRBD1, was not checked against the DNA. Germline CDR1 reads MNHEY; CDR2 reads SMNVEV (reference sequence). The CDR3 is 15 residues long, ends included. The CDR3 loop reads CASSFGGGYGYTFGS.

J is TRBJ2-3 and V is TRBV2; D is ambiguous. With the DNA end fitting TRBJ2-1 better, the J assignment may be wrong. The CDR3 spans 13 residues. Germline V gene lookup returns CDR1 SNHLY and CDR2 FYNNEI. Here the CDR3 DNA reads TGTGCCAGCAGTGAATTCGGTGGGGATGAGCAGTTCTTC. It codes for CASSEFGGDEQFF.

The chain uses TRBV7-2 and TRBJ1-3, with unresolved D. Germline-derived CDR1 and CDR2 are SGHTA and FQGNSA. The CDR3 contains 16 residues. Trimming took 2 bases from V and 0 from J, leaving 11 bases between them. The CDR3 region is CASSLPDGNSGNTIYF. The CDR3 DNA sequence: TGTGCCAGCAGCTTACCGGACGGAAACTCTGGAAACACCATATATTTT.

The chain joins TRBV28 to TRBJ2-1; 9 positions agree with TRBD1. CDR1 and CDR2 (germline): MDHEN, SYDVKM. Trimming took 7 bases from V and 5 from J; bases not matched to a gene: 18. The CDR3 length is 18 residues. The CDR3 protein is CASTPGQGFLAINNEQFF. CDR3 sequence (DNA): TGTGCCAGCACCCCCGGACAGGGGTTTCTGGCTATAAACAATGAGCAGTTCTTC.

The V gene is TRBV7-6, the J gene TRBJ1-3; unclear D gene. This CDR3 spans 11 amino acids. The V gene's germline CDR1 is SGHVS and CDR2 FNYEAQ. The V end was cut by 5 bases, the J end by 4 bases, with 3 bases between. CDR3 sequence: CASSGGNTIYF. The CDR3 region has the DNA TGTGCCAGCAGCGGGGGAAACACCATATATTTT.

This clonotype occurred a few times. Since a much larger clone is just one base distant, this may be a read error. The chain has TRBV27 and TRBJ2-7; the D gene could be TRBD1 or TRBD2 (5 bases each). Gene TRBJ2-1 matches the end of the DNA better, so the J call may be wrong. CDR3 size: 14 residues. Germline V CDR1 and CDR2: MNHEY, SMNVEV (reference sequence). CDR3 nucleotides: TGTGCCACCTCCTCCGGGACGGCTTCCTACGAGCAGTTCTTC. This translates into CATSSGTASYEQFF.

This clonotype was observed many times. The germline gene is not matched at one end of the junction; a read error may be the cause. The chain links TRBV7-7 to TRBJ2-7, with 7 bases lining up with TRBD2. CDR1 is SSHAT and CDR2 is FNYEAQ in the germline V gene (reference sequence). The CDR3 runs to 15 residues. The CDR3 coding sequence is TGTGCTAGCAGCTTAGGTCAGGGAGGGGTCAATGAGCAGTACTTC. Amino acid sequence: CASSLGQGGVNEQYF.